This T cell receptor (beta chain) was profiled in a study of blood T cell repertoires in COVID-19. Study details: Samples representing acute and convalescent COVID-19 were sourced from the United States, Italy and Spain. From T cells, B-cell-depleted T cells, or PBMCs came the material, which was cDNA or gDNA.

The CDR3 is made up of 11 amino acids. Trimming cost V 4 bases and J 6 bases, with 9 bases left between them. Looked up from germline, CDR1 is SQVTM and CDR2 is ANQGSEA. The authors' processing: The authors estimated nucleated cell counts from reference gene primer amplification. Assay used: immunoSEQ multiplex PCR; TCRdb lists only in-frame clones, some missing. V and J calls plus clone size are reproduced from that table; the DNA served to infer D and trimming. The sample lists over 75,000 clones; around 88% were seen once. Sequencing was performed on peripheral blood. This TCR came from a human donor in a cohort sampled during active COVID-19. The chain links TRBV29-1 to TRBJ1-1; D is uncertain. The CDR3 loop reads CSVVTGSEAFF. The CDR3 bases are TGCAGCGTTGTAACGGGGTCTGAAGCTTTCTTT.